A selection of T cell receptor beta chains follows, all from one sample in a study of cytomegalovirus exposure and HLA in healthy donors. Assay: immunoSEQ multiplex PCR; the TCRdb copy retains only in-frame clones and omits some. The data show around 71,000 clones, about 94% seen once. Source material: PBMCs. These receptors all come from a man aged 18 to 29 in good health and CMV-seropositive. Each CDR3 is given with its conserved first and last residue. A D gene is named only where the DNA matches it firmly. Only some rows state a clone size, as once, few, many or a class for expanded clones.

j_gene	d_gene	abundance	v_gene	len	CDR3nt	CDR3aa
TRBJ2-7	TRBD2	.	TRBV27	14	TGTGCCAGCAGTTCGAGCGGGGGGGTGAGCGAGCAGTACTTC	CASSSSGGVSEQYF
TRBJ2-5	TRBD1	.	TRBV27	14	TGTGCCAGCAGTTTACGACAGGGGAGGGAGACCCAGTACTTC	CASSLRQGRETQYF
TRBJ2-2	TRBD1	once	TRBV6-5	15	TGTGCCAGCAGTGGACAGGGTTGGGACACCGGGGAGCTGTTTTTT	CASSGQGWDTGELFF
TRBJ2-3	TRBD1	.	TRBV9	15	TGTGCCAGCAGCGTAGGTGGACAGGGCACAGATACGCAGTATTTT	CASSVGGQGTDTQYF
TRBJ2-3	TRBD1	.	TRBV7-3	16	TGTGCCAGCAGCGCCTCGACAGGGGCCCCCACAGATACGCAGTATTTT	CASSASTGAPTDTQYF
TRBJ2-7	.	.	TRBV6-5	15	TGTGCCAGCAGTCCAGTGGACAGTGGTGCCTACGAGCAGTACTTC	CASSPVDSGAYEQYF
TRBJ2-7	TRBD2	.	TRBV5-1	14	TGCGCCAGCAGCATAGCGGGGGGGTCCTACGAGCAGTACTTC	CASSIAGGSYEQYF
TRBJ1-4	.	.	TRBV28	14	TGTGCCAGCAGTTTGACAGCAACTAATGAAAAACTGTTTTTT	CASSLTATNEKLFF
TRBJ1-1	.	.	TRBV7-2	13	TGTGCCAGCAGCCGACAGAAGAACACTGAAGCTTTCTTT	CASSRQKNTEAFF
TRBJ1-5	.	once	TRBV6-5	11	TGTGCCAGCAGCCTAAATCAGCCCCAGCATTTT	CASSLNQPQHF
TRBJ2-5	TRBD1	.	TRBV28	16	TGTGCCAGCAGTTTTTGGGGACAGGGGGCACGGGAGACCCAGTACTTC	CASSFWGQGARETQYF
TRBJ2-3	TRBD2	.	TRBV27	15	TGTGCCAGACCACTACTAGCGGGAGTCGCAGATACGCAGTATTTT	CARPLLAGVADTQYF
TRBJ1-4	TRBD1	.	TRBV7-9	15	TGTGCCAGCAGCTTAGACAGGGGCGGAAAAGAAAAACTGTTTTTT	CASSLDRGGKEKLFF
TRBJ2-5	.	.	TRBV20-1	10	TGCAGTGCTACTGTTGAGACCCAGTACTTC	CSATVETQYF
TRBJ1-2	.	.	TRBV29-1	12	TGCAGCGTTGTGGGGCAGTTAAACGGCTACACCTTC	CSVVGQLNGYTF
TRBJ1-2	.	once	TRBV2	18	TGTGCCAGCAGCGCCTTAACAACGACACTCCAAGCTAACTATGGCTACACCTTC	CASSALTTTLQANYGYTF
TRBJ1-2	TRBD1	.	TRBV6-5	14	TGTGCCAGCAGCCCGGGACAGGGGGGCTATGGCTACACCTTC	CASSPGQGGYGYTF
TRBJ2-7	.	.	TRBV4-1	13	TGCGCCAGCAGCCAAGCGGTTATGGACGAGCAGTACTTC	CASSQAVMDEQYF
TRBJ1-1	TRBD1	once	TRBV5-1	17	TGCGCCAGCAGCTTAAGGACAGGAGGCCGATCGGATGCTGAAGCTTTCTTT	CASSLRTGGRSDAEAFF
TRBJ2-1	TRBD2	.	TRBV6-5	15	TGTGCCAGCAGTTACCGGGCCGGGGGGGTCAATGAGCAGTTCTTC	CASSYRAGGVNEQFF
TRBJ2-3	TRBD2	once	TRBV6-1	15	TGTGCCAGCGGACCGGGACTAGCGGGCCCAGATACGCAGTATTTT	CASGPGLAGPDTQYF
TRBJ1-1	TRBD1	.	TRBV7-8	15	TGTGCCAGCAGCTTCGGACAGGGAAGAGTCACTGAAGCTTTCTTT	CASSFGQGRVTEAFF
TRBJ2-2	.	.	TRBV9	15	TGTGCCAGCAGCTTCGGGAGCCCTAACACCGGGGAGCTGTTTTTT	CASSFGSPNTGELFF
TRBJ2-1	TRBD1	.	TRBV19	14	TGTGCCAGTATCGGACAGGGGAACGGTAATGAGCAGTTCTTC	CASIGQGNGNEQFF
TRBJ2-2	TRBD2	.	TRBV11-3	14	TGTGCCAGCAGCCCGGGACTACACACCGGGGAGCTGTTTTTT	CASSPGLHTGELFF
TRBJ2-1	TRBD2	.	TRBV6-5	15	TGTGCCAGCCGAACCGGGGGGGCTCCAGCCCATGAGCAGTTCTTC	CASRTGGAPAHEQFF
TRBJ1-4	TRBD1	.	TRBV7-6	14	TGTGCCAGCACCGTCAGGACAGGGGACGAAAAACTGTTTTTT	CASTVRTGDEKLFF
TRBJ2-3	.	.	TRBV29-1	11	TGCAGCGTTGAAGGCAGGGATACGCAGTATTTT	CSVEGRDTQYF
TRBJ1-1	.	once	TRBV5-5	13	TGTGCCAGCAGCGTAGATTGGAACACTGAAGCTTTCTTT	CASSVDWNTEAFF
TRBJ1-4	.	once	TRBV28	14	TGTGCCAGCAGACCTAGGGGGGGGTGGGAAAAACTGTTTTTT	CASRPRGGWEKLFF
TRBJ1-1	TRBD1	.	TRBV7-9	13	TGTGCCGGGGGAAGACAGGGGAACACTGAAGCTTTCTTT	CAGGRQGNTEAFF
TRBJ2-7	.	.	TRBV4-1	14	TGCGCCAGCAGCCAAGGGAGTCAGGGGCGCGAGCAGTACTTC	CASSQGSQGREQYF
TRBJ2-1	TRBD2	once	TRBV29-1	15	TGCAGCGTTGAGGCGAGCGGGAGGATATACAATGAGCAGTTCTTC	CSVEASGRIYNEQFF
TRBJ2-7	.	.	TRBV6-5	15	TGTGCCAGCAGTTACTCGTCCGCGGGTTCCTACGAGCAGTACTTC	CASSYSSAGSYEQYF
TRBJ2-1	.	.	TRBV4-1	15	TGCGCCAGCAGCCCTACTGGTGCGGGGGCGAATGAGCAGTTCTTC	CASSPTGAGANEQFF
TRBJ1-5	.	.	TRBV18	14	TGTGCCAGCTCTCCCGGGACAAGCAATCAGCCCCAGCATTTT	CASSPGTSNQPQHF
TRBJ1-2	TRBD1	.	TRBV30	14	TGTGCCTGGAGCCAGACAGGGAGTTTGGGTGGCTACACCTTC	CAWSQTGSLGGYTF